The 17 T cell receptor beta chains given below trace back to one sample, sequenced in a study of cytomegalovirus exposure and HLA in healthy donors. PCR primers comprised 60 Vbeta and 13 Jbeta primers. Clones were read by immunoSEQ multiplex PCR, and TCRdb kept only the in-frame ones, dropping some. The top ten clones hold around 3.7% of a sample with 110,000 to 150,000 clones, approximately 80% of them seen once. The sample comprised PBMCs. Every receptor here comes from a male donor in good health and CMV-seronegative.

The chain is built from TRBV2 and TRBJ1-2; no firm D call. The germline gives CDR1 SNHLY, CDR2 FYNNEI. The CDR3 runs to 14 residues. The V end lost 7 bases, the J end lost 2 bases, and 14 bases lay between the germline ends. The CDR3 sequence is CASTETAGNYGYTF. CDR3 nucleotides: TGTGCCAGCACTGAGACCGCAGGAAACTATGGCTACACCTTC.

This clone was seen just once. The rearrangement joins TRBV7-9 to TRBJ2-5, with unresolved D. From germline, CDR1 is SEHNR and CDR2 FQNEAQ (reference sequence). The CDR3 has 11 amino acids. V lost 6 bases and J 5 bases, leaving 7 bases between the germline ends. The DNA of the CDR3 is TGTGCCAGCAGTACTGTGGAGACCCAGTACTTC. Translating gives CASSTVETQYF.

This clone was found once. The CDR3 bases are TGTGCCAGTAGTATGGTCAGGGGGCATGATAATGAAAAACTGTTTTTT. Protein sequence: CASSMVRGHDNEKLFF. The chain recombines TRBV19 with TRBJ1-4; the match to TRBD1 covers 8 bases. Germline V gene data show CDR1 as LNHDA and CDR2 as SQIVND (reference sequence). After removal of 3 bases from V and 4 bases from J, the junction contained 7 bases not matched to a gene. This CDR3 has 16 amino acids.

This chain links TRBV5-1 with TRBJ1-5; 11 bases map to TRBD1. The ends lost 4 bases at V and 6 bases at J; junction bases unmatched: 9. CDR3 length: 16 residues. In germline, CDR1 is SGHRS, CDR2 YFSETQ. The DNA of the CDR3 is TGCGCCAGCAGCCTAGGGACAGGGGGTGGCTTTCAGCCCCAGCATTTT. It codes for CASSLGTGGGFQPQHF.

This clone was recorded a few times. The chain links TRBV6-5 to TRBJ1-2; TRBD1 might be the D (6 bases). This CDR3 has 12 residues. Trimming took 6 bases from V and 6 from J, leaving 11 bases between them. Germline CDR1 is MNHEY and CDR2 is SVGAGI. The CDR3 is CASRIGGDGYTF. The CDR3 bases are TGTGCCAGCAGGATAGGGGGGGATGGCTACACCTTC.

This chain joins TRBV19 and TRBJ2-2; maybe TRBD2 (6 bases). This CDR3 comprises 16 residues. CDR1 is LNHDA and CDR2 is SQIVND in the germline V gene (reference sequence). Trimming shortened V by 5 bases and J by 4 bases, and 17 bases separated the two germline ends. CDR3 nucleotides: TGTGCCAGTAGTCTGGGAGGTTTGACGAGCACCGGGGAGCTGTTTTTT. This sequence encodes CASSLGGLTSTGELFF.

CDR3 loop: CASSLAGQGNTEAFF. The CDR3 bases are TGTGCCAGCAGCTTGGCGGGACAGGGGAACACTGAAGCTTTCTTT. The V call is TRBV5-4, the J call TRBJ1-1; 9 nucleotides line up with TRBD1. J was trimmed by 1 base and V by 0 bases; bases with no gene match: 1. In germline, CDR1 is SGHNT, CDR2 YYREEE (reference sequence). The CDR3 loop spans 15 amino acids.

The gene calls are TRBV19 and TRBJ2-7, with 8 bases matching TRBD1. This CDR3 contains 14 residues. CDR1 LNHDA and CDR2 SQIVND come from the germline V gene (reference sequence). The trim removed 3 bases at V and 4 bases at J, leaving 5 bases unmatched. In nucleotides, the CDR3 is TGTGCCAGTAGTATTGGACAGGGTTTATACGAGCAGTACTTC. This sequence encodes CASSIGQGLYEQYF.

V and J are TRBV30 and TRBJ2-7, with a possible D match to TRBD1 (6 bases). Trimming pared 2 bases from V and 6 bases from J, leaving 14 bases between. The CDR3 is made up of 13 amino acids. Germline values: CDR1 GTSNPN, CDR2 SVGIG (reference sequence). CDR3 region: CAWSSGVGGEQYF. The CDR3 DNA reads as TGTGCCTGGAGTTCAGGGGTTGGCGGCGAGCAGTACTTC.

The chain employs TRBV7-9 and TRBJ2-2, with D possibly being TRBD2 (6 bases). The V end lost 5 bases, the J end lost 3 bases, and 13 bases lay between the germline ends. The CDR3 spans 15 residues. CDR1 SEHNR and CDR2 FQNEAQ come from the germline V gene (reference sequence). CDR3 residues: CASSPPGGYTGELFF. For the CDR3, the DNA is TGTGCCAGCAGCCCCCCCGGGGGTTACACCGGGGAGCTGTTTTTT.

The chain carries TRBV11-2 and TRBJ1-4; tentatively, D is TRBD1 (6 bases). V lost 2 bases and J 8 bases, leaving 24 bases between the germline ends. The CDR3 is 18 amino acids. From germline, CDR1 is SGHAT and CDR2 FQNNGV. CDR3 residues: CASSLTGGLQGVREKLFF. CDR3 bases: TGTGCCAGCAGCTTAACGGGCGGGCTACAGGGAGTGAGGGAAAAACTGTTTTTT.

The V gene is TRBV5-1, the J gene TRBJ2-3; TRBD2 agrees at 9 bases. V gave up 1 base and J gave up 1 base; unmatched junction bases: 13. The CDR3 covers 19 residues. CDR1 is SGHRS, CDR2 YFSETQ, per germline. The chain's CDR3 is CASSLKSRGLAVGTDTQYF. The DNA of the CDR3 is TGCGCCAGCAGCTTGAAGAGTAGGGGACTAGCCGTGGGCACAGATACGCAGTATTTT.

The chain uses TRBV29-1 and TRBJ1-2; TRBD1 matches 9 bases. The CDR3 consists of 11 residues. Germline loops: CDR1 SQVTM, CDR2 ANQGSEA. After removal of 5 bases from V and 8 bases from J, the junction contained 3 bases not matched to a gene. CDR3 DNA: TGCAGCGTTCGACAGGGGGAGGGCTACACCTTC. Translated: CSVRQGEGYTF. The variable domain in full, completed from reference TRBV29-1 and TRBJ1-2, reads SAVISQKPSRDICQRGTSLTIQCQVDSQVTMMFWYRQQPGQSLTLIATANQGSEATYESGFVIDKFPISRPNLTFSTLTVSNMSPEDSSIYLCSVRQGEGYTFGSGTRLTVV.

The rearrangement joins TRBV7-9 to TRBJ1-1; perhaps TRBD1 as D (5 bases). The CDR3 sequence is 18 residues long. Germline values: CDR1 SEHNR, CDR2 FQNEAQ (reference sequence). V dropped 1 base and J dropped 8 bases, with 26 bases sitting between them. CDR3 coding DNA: TGTGCCAGCAGCTTAGGTAATACCCTGGGCAGCGGGGACTCGGAAGCTTTCTTT. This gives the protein CASSLGNTLGSGDSEAFF.

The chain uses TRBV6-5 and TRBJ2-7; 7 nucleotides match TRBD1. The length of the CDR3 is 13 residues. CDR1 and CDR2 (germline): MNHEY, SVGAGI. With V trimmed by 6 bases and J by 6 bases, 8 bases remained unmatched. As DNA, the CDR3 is TGTGCCAGCAGCGCCGACAGGGAAGGCGAGCAGTACTTC. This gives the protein CASSADREGEQYF.

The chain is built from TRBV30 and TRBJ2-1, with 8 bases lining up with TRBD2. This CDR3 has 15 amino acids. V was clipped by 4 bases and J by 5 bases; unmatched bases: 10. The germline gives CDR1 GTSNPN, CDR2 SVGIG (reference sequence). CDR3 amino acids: CAWNLIAGPDNEQFF. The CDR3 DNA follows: TGTGCCTGGAATCTTATAGCGGGACCAGACAATGAGCAGTTCTTC. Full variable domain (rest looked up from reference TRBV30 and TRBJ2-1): SQTIHQWPATLVQPVGSPLSLECTVEGTSNPNLYWYRQAAGRGLQLLFYSVGIGQISSEVPQNLSASRPQDRQFILSSKKLLLSDSGFYLCAWNLIAGPDNEQFFGPGTRLTVL.

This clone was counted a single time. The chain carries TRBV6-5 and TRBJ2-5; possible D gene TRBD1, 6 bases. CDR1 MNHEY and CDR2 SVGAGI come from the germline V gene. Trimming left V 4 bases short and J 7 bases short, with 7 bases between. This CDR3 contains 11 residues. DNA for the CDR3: TGTGCCAGCAGTTCACAGGGGACCCAGTACTTC. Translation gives CASSSQGTQYF.